One and the same sample provided the 14 T cell receptor beta chains below, sequenced in a study of T cell responses to AZD1222 COVID-19 vaccine (dated by TCRdb to 2020 to 2022). The time point label of this sample denotes: baseline before first vaccination. Library construction relied on the immunoSEQ multiplex PCR assay. Sourced from immuneACCESS, this table was stored by TCRdb with only in-frame sequences that have V and J called. A share of the clones is absent; for the studies checked, an unresolved V gene accounts for under half, and the remainder has no known explanation. This sample lists about 92,000 clones; roughly 91% were detected once. The ten largest clonotypes hold 22% of the sample. Sequenced here: peripheral blood, sampled on day 0 of AZD1222 vaccination. The receptors come from an adult in good health.

This clone was found a few times. V gene TRBV4-2 combines with J gene TRBJ1-5; D is ambiguous. V gave up 0 bases and J gave up 5 bases, with 11 bases separating them. Germline CDR1 and CDR2: LGHNA and YNFKEQ. The length of the CDR3 is 15 residues. In DNA, the CDR3 is TGTGCCAGCAGCCAAGACTTGGCGTATTATCAGCCCCAGCATTTT. Residues: CASSQDLAYYQPQHF.

The chain has TRBV28 and TRBJ1-1; D is uncertain. V was clipped by 5 bases and J by 6 bases, with 13 bases between them. Per the germline V gene, CDR1 is MDHEN and CDR2 is SYDVKM. The CDR3 runs 13 residues. This CDR3 is CASSKDQRPEAFF. CDR3 coding DNA: TGTGCCAGCAGTAAGGACCAGAGACCTGAAGCTTTCTTT. Based on the CDR3 plus reference TRBV28 and TRBJ1-1, the full variable domain is DVKVTQSSRYLVKRTGEKVFLECVQDMDHENMFWYRQDPGLGLRLIYFSYDVKMKEKGDIPEGYSVSREKKERFSLILESASTNQTSMYLCASSKDQRPEAFFGQGTRLTVV.

V usage is TRBV6-5 and J usage is TRBJ1-5; D remains unclear. The CDR3 is 14 amino acids. Looked up from germline, CDR1 is MNHEY and CDR2 is SVGAGI. V shed 6 bases and J shed 0 bases, with 9 bases lying between them. The CDR3: CASRGMYSNQPQHF. CDR3 nucleotide sequence: TGTGCCAGCAGGGGTATGTATAGCAATCAGCCCCAGCATTTT.

This chain connects TRBV9 to TRBJ1-5, with D maybe TRBD1 (5 bases). Germline V gene lookup returns CDR1 SGDLS and CDR2 YYNGEE. CDR3 length equals 15 residues. The V end lost 0 bases, the J end lost 4 bases, and 11 bases lay between the germline ends. The DNA of the CDR3 is TGTGCCAGCAGCGTAGGTCGGGACGATAATCAGCCCCAGCATTTT. Translated: CASSVGRDDNQPQHF.

The chain carries TRBV3-1 (or the pseudogene TRBV3-2) and TRBJ1-5; the D gene is possibly TRBD1 (6 bases). The CDR3 has 13 residues. Germline V gene data show CDR1 as LGHDT and CDR2 as YNNKEL (reference sequence). V shed 4 bases and J shed 8 bases, with 12 bases lying between them. In DNA form, the CDR3 reads TGTGCCAGCAGCCCCCGGGGGGGCGAGCCCCAGCATTTT. This sequence encodes CASSPRGGEPQHF.

The chain employs TRBV11-2 and TRBJ1-1, with 8 bases that match TRBD1. The CDR3 totals 16 residues. V lost 3 bases, J lost 2 bases, and 8 bases stayed unmatched. In germline, CDR1 is SGHAT, CDR2 FQNNGV. In nucleotides, the CDR3 is TGTGCCAGCAGCTTCGGACAGGGACGGGATAACACTGAAGCTTTCTTT. Encoded protein: CASSFGQGRDNTEAFF.

The chain has TRBV12-3 or TRBV12-4 and TRBJ1-2; D not resolved. CDR3 length: 12 residues. Trimming pared 4 bases from V and 4 bases from J, leaving 7 bases between. The CDR3 sequence is CASSSGPYGYTF. Written as DNA, the CDR3 is TGTGCCAGCAGTTCAGGACCCTATGGCTACACCTTC.

The rearrangement links TRBV7-2 to TRBJ2-7; D not certain. V was shortened by 5 bases and J by 4 bases, with 18 bases between the two germline ends. The germline gives CDR1 SGHTA, CDR2 FQGNSA. The CDR3 is 15 residues long. DNA for the CDR3: TGTGCCAGCAGCCTCATCGGCCGTGCTCGGTACGAGCAGTACTTC. It codes for CASSLIGRARYEQYF.

The V call is TRBV6-5, the J call TRBJ1-5; tentative D call: TRBD1 (5 bases). Germline assignment: CDR1 MNHEY and CDR2 SVGAGI. The germline V and J ends were trimmed by 8 bases and 0 bases, with 11 bases remaining between them. CDR3 size: 14 residues. CDR3 region: CASGRDYSNQPQHF. In nucleotides, the CDR3 is TGTGCCAGCGGCAGGGACTATAGCAATCAGCCCCAGCATTTT.

The J gene is TRBJ1-2, the V gene TRBV19; no reliable D call. CDR1 LNHDA and CDR2 SQIVND come from the germline V gene (reference sequence). This CDR3 is 15 amino acids long. V lost 3 bases, J lost 5 bases, and 16 bases lay in between. The CDR3 protein is CASSIDIRSQYGYTF. The CDR3 coding sequence is TGTGCCAGTAGTATTGATATCCGTTCTCAGTATGGCTACACCTTC.

In its sample, this clone was seen a few times. The chain is built from TRBV19 and TRBJ2-7; the D gene is possibly TRBD1 (6 bases). The CDR3 totals 15 residues. The ends were cut back, 2 bases at V and 0 bases at J, with 11 bases in the middle. CDR1 LNHDA and CDR2 SQIVND come from the germline V gene (reference sequence). CDR3 in DNA: TGTGCCAGTAGTATATCCCCGGACAGCTCCTACGAGCAGTACTTC. Its translation: CASSISPDSSYEQYF.

The chain uses TRBV6-5 and TRBJ1-5; a possible D gene is TRBD1 (5 bases). The CDR3 is 14 residues long. Germline V CDR1 and CDR2: MNHEY, SVGAGI. The V end lost 2 bases, the J end lost 1 base, and 6 bases lay between the germline ends. CDR3 amino acids: CASSYRDSNQPQHF. Here the CDR3 DNA reads TGTGCCAGCAGTTACCGGGACAGCAATCAGCCCCAGCATTTT.

V and J are TRBV6-5 and TRBJ1-6; D uncertain. CDR3 length equals 15 residues. The V gene lost 2 bases and the J gene lost 6 bases, with 11 bases spanning the gap. Germline CDR1 is MNHEY and CDR2 is SVGAGI. The CDR3 bases are TGTGCCAGCAGTTACCGCCAGGCACTTAATTCACCCCTCCACTTT. Translation gives CASSYRQALNSPLHF.

J is TRBJ2-2 and V is TRBV6-2 or TRBV6-3; 9 bases match TRBD2. The CDR3 covers 19 residues. The germline gives CDR1 MNHEY, CDR2 SVGEGT. Trimming took 2 bases from V and 0 from J; bases not matched to a gene: 10. The CDR3 protein is CASSYIPAGGSANTGELFF. The CDR3 bases are TGTGCCAGCAGTTACATTCCAGCGGGGGGATCGGCGAACACCGGGGAGCTGTTTTTT.